This T cell receptor (beta chain) appears in the sequencing data of a study of T cells after yellow fever vaccination. This clonotype was counted ten times or more. The V end lost 5 bases, the J end lost 1 base, and 11 bases lay between the germline ends. Germline lookup yields CDR1 WSHSY and CDR2 SAAADI. This CDR3 is built from 14 residues. The authors made TCR cDNA by 5'RACE template switching, adding a universal primer site and UMIs. One entry per CDR3 protein, called by TCRdb with MiXCR from the 5' RACE reads. This table holds 46,000 or so distinct CDR3 sequences, around 6.8% found once. The starting material was PBMCs, either bulk or a sorted T-cell subset (CD4+, CD8+, memory, or dextramer-sorted; not recorded which), obtained 45 days after the yellow fever booster vaccination. This clonotype was obtained from a man aged 25 to 40 who received the YFV17D yellow fever vaccine. The chain has TRBV10-2 and TRBJ2-5; D gene uncertain. The chain's CDR3 is CASSIEQTQETQYF. In nucleotides, the CDR3 is TGCGCCAGCAGTATTGAACAGACCCAAGAGACCCAGTACTTC.